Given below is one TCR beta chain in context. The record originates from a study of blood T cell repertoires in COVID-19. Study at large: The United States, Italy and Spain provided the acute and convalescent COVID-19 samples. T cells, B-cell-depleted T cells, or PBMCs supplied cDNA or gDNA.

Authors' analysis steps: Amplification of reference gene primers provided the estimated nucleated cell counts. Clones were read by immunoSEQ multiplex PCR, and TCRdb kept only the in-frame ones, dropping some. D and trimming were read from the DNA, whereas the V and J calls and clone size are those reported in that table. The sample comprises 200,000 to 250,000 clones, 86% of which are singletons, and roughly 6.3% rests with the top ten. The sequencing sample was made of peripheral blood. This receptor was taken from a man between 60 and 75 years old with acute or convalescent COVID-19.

The CDR3 DNA sequence: TGCAGCGTTGAACCCCCGCCCCCTACTTATGGCTACACCTTC. Protein: CSVEPPPPTYGYTF. J is TRBJ1-2 and V is TRBV29-1, with D hard to call. The CDR3 is 14 residues long. The ends were cut back, 2 bases at V and 5 bases at J, with 15 bases in the middle. Germline CDR1 and CDR2: SQVTM and ANQGSEA.